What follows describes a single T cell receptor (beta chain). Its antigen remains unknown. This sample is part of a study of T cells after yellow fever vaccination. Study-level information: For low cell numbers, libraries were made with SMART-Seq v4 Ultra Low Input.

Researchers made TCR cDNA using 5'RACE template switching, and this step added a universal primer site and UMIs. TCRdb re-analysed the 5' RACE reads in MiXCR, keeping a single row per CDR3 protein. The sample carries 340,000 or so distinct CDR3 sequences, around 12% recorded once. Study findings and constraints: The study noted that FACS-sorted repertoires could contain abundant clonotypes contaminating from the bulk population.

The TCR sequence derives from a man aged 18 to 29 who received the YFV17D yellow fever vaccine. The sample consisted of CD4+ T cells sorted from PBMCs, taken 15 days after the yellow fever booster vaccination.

CDR3 amino acids: CASSYNRVGAKNIQYF. The CDR3, as DNA: TGTGCCAGCAGTTACAACAGGGTGGGAGCCAAAAACATTCAGTACTTC. This chain connects TRBV6-5 to TRBJ2-4, with D maybe TRBD1 (6 bases). Trimming left V 2 bases short and J 0 bases short, with 11 bases between. The CDR3 sequence is 16 residues long. Germline V gives CDR1 MNHEY, CDR2 SVGAGI.